Below are 23 T cell receptor beta chains sequenced from a single sample in a study of identifying expanded T cells in peripheral blood. Here immunoSEQ multiplex PCR was the method, and the copy in TCRdb shows in-frame clones only, minus some. The repertoire consists of about 100,000 clones, with about nine tenths occurring once and the leading ten covering around 3.8%. Sample: blood. All receptors derive from a person between 18 and 75 years old in good health.

This clone has just a few counts. The chain uses TRBV6-6 and TRBJ1-3; D gene unclear. CDR3 length: 15 amino acids. V lost 2 bases and J 4 bases, leaving 12 bases between the germline ends. Germline CDR1 reads MNHNY; CDR2 reads SVGAGI (reference sequence). The CDR3 spells CASSYGPDVGNTIYF. For the CDR3, the DNA is TGTGCCAGCAGTTACGGACCCGACGTGGGAAACACCATATATTTT.

The gene calls are TRBV6-6 and TRBJ1-2; tentative D call: TRBD1 (5 bases). V gave up 2 bases and J gave up 4 bases, with 11 bases separating them. The CDR3 has 14 residues. Germline-derived CDR1 and CDR2 are MNHNY and SVGAGI (reference sequence). The CDR3 DNA reads TGTGCCAGCAGTTACGGGGGATTACTCTATGGCTACACCTTC. This encodes CASSYGGLLYGYTF.

This chain links TRBV29-1 with TRBJ2-2, with unresolved D. Trimming took off 5 bases at V and 6 bases at J, with 13 bases between the two ends. Looked up from germline, CDR1 is SQVTM and CDR2 is ANQGSEA. The CDR3 totals 13 residues. CDR3 protein: CSVMVNSAGELFF. For the CDR3, the DNA is TGCAGCGTTATGGTAAATTCGGCCGGGGAGCTGTTTTTT.

V gene TRBV28 combines with J gene TRBJ2-7; 7 bases are shared with TRBD2. J gave up 4 bases and V 3 bases, and 9 bases lay outside the gene matches. The CDR3 is 15 residues long. CDR1 is MDHEN, CDR2 SYDVKM, per germline. CDR3 DNA: TGTGCCAGCAGTTTGTTCGGCAGCGGGACTTACGAGCAGTACTTC. Translation gives CASSLFGSGTYEQYF.

There are a few counts of this clone. V and J are TRBV5-1 and TRBJ2-7, with TRBD1 matching 7 bases. J lost 7 bases, V lost 5 bases, and 12 bases had no gene match. CDR3 size: 14 residues. CDR1 and CDR2 from the germline V gene are SGHRS and YFSETQ. In DNA form, the CDR3 reads TGCGCCAGCAGACCCGAACAGGGGATCGGAGAGCAGTACTTC. Translation gives CASRPEQGIGEQYF. Supplemented by reference TRBV5-1 and TRBJ2-7, the full variable domain reads KAGVTQTPRYLIKTRGQQVTLSCSPISGHRSVSWYQQTPGQGLQFLFEYFSETQRNKGNFPGRFSGRQFSNSRSEMNVSTLELGDSALYLCASRPEQGIGEQYFGPGTRLTVT.

V and J are TRBV6-5 and TRBJ2-2; 10 positions agree with TRBD2. V lost 5 bases, J lost 5 bases, and 2 bases stayed unmatched. The CDR3 has 14 residues. Germline values: CDR1 MNHEY, CDR2 SVGAGI. CDR3: CASSSGGGTGELFF. CDR3 in DNA: TGTGCCAGCAGTAGCGGGGGGGGAACCGGGGAGCTGTTTTTT.

V is TRBV19 and J is TRBJ2-6; TRBD2 agrees at 7 bases. The germline gives CDR1 LNHDA, CDR2 SQIVND (reference sequence). This CDR3 is 17 amino acids long. After removal of 2 bases from V and 4 bases from J, the junction contained 8 bases not matched to a gene. CDR3 bases: TGTGCCAGTAGTATAACGAGGGGAGGGATCGGGGCCAACGTCCTGACTTTC. Its protein is CASSITRGGIGANVLTF.

This chain uses TRBV7-2 with TRBJ1-5; no clear D. V dropped 6 bases and J dropped 1 base, with 10 bases sitting between them. Germline V gene data show CDR1 as SGHTA and CDR2 as FQGNSA. There are 14 residues in the CDR3. This chain's CDR3 is CASREEISNQPQHF. In DNA, the CDR3 is TGTGCCAGCAGAGAGGAAATCAGCAATCAGCCCCAGCATTTT. Together with reference TRBV7-2 and TRBJ1-5, the CDR3 gives the full variable domain: GAGVSQSPSNKVTEKGKDVELRCDPISGHTALYWYRQSLGQGLEFLIYFQGNSAPDKSGLPSDRFSAERTGGSVSTLTIQRTQQEDSAVYLCASREEISNQPQHFGDGTRLSIL.

The CDR3 nucleotides are TGTGCCAGCAGTTTATCGGATCAGTGGTACACGTTGTACGAGCAGTACTTC. It yields the protein CASSLSDQWYTLYEQYF. V and J are TRBV28 and TRBJ2-7; D is uncertain. Germline CDR1 reads MDHEN; CDR2 reads SYDVKM. The CDR3 runs to 17 residues. V was trimmed by 1 base and J by 4 bases, leaving 20 bases between them.

The rearrangement links TRBV4-2 to TRBJ2-5; D call uncertain. The J call may be faulty, since TRBJ2-7 better matches the DNA end. Germline loops: CDR1 LGHNA, CDR2 YNFKEQ. The CDR3 length is 16 residues. CDR3 residues: CASSQNRQASSYEQYF. The DNA for the CDR3 is TGTGCCAGCAGCCAAAACCGCCAGGCTAGCTCCTACGAGCAGTACTTC.

CDR3 bases: TGTGCCAGCAGTATAATATCCCCGAGGGCCACCGGGGAGCTGTTTTTT. It codes for CASSIISPRATGELFF. The rearrangement uses TRBV27 and TRBJ2-2; TRBD2 might be the D (5 bases). The CDR3 runs to 16 residues. V lost 5 bases to trimming and J lost 4 bases, with 17 bases between them. Germline-derived CDR1 and CDR2 are MNHEY and SMNVEV (reference sequence).

The genes are TRBV7-8 and TRBJ1-4; D not resolved. Germline-derived CDR1 and CDR2 are SGHVS and FQNEAQ. The V and J ends lost 1 base and 6 bases respectively, with 9 bases between them. The CDR3 is made up of 14 amino acids. The CDR3 DNA reads as TGTGCCAGCAGCTTAGGTTCAGAATATGAAAAACTGTTTTTT. As protein: CASSLGSEYEKLFF.

The V gene is TRBV27, the J gene TRBJ2-2; tentative D call: TRBD2 (5 bases). Germline CDR1 MNHEY, CDR2 SMNVEV (reference sequence). Trimming cost V 10 bases and J 3 bases, with 9 bases left between them. The CDR3 is 12 amino acids. The CDR3 bases are TGTGCCACCCGAGGGTACACCGGGGAGCTGTTTTTT. Translated: CATRGYTGELFF.

This clone appeared a few times. The J gene is TRBJ2-2, the V gene TRBV6-4, with TRBD2 matching 7 bases. With V trimmed by 3 bases and J by 5 bases, 3 bases remained unmatched. CDR1 is MRHNA and CDR2 is SNTAGT in the germline V gene. The CDR3 is 14 amino acids. The CDR3 sequence: CASSEASGTGELFF. The DNA of the CDR3 is TGTGCCAGCAGTGAGGCTAGCGGAACCGGGGAGCTGTTTTTT.

With regard to this clone: The sample contains more than one DNA sequence encoding this CDR3. The chain couples TRBV2 to TRBJ2-1; no clear D gene. This CDR3 region has 11 residues. Germline V gives CDR1 SNHLY, CDR2 FYNNEI. Trimming removed 5 bases at V and 4 bases at J, with 3 bases between. CDR3 sequence reads: CASSPYNEQFF. CDR3 nucleotide sequence: TGTGCCAGCAGTCCGTACAATGAGCAGTTCTTC.

CDR3 in DNA: TGTGCCAGCAGCAGGACCGGAGACAGGGTGGAGGAAGCTTTCTTT. The encoded protein is CASSRTGDRVEEAFF. The chain employs TRBV21-1 and TRBJ1-1; the table's D call TRBD1 went unverified against the DNA. TRBV21-1 is given as a pseudogene. The CDR3 loop spans 15 amino acids.

V is TRBV5-1 and J is TRBJ2-2, with TRBD2 as a possible D gene (5 bases). From germline, CDR1 is SGHRS and CDR2 YFSETQ. Trimming removed 0 bases from V and 5 bases from J, with 5 bases in between. The CDR3 sequence is 13 residues long. The CDR3 region has the DNA TGCGCCAGCAGCTTGGGGAGGACCGGGGAGCTGTTTTTT. This encodes CASSLGRTGELFF.

The chain carries TRBV15 and TRBJ2-7; D gene unclear. V was clipped by 1 base and J by 5 bases, with 12 bases between them. The CDR3 spans 14 residues. The germline CDR1 and CDR2 sequences are LNHNV and YYDKDF (reference sequence). CDR3: CATSRGQMGNEQYF. The CDR3, as DNA: TGTGCCACCAGCAGAGGACAAATGGGGAACGAGCAGTACTTC.

The gene calls are TRBV10-3 and TRBJ2-7; D is perhaps TRBD1 (6 bases). Between the trimmed V and J ends, which lost 6 bases and 1 base, there was a span of 7 bases. Germline V gene lookup returns CDR1 ENHRY and CDR2 SYGVKD. The CDR3 runs to 12 residues. The CDR3 DNA sequence: TGTGCCATCAGAGGACAGTCCTACGAGCAGTACTTC. This sequence encodes CAIRGQSYEQYF.

This clone was seen once. The rearrangement uses TRBV19 and TRBJ2-1; D is ambiguous. Germline assignment: CDR1 LNHDA and CDR2 SQIVND (reference sequence). CDR3 length: 15 residues. Between the trimmed V and J ends, which lost 3 bases and 2 bases, there was a span of 11 bases. The CDR3 region is CASSILGLAYNEQFF. In DNA form, the CDR3 reads TGTGCCAGTAGTATTTTAGGGCTCGCCTACAATGAGCAGTTCTTC.

The chain links TRBV9 to TRBJ1-2; unclear D gene. The V gene lost 2 bases and the J gene lost 2 bases, with 1 base spanning the gap. The germline V gene has CDR1 SGDLS and CDR2 YYNGEE. The CDR3 loop spans 11 amino acids. The CDR3 sequence: CASSVNYGYTF. The CDR3 DNA follows: TGTGCCAGCAGCGTCAACTATGGCTACACCTTC. Together with reference TRBV9 and TRBJ1-2, the CDR3 gives the full variable domain: DSGVTQTPKHLITATGQRVTLRCSPRSGDLSVYWYQQSLDQGLQFLIQYYNGEERAKGNILERFSAQQFPDLHSELNLSSLELGDSALYFCASSVNYGYTFGSGTRLTVV.

The rearrangement joins TRBV7-8 to TRBJ2-7; D possibly matches TRBD1 or TRBD2 (6 bases each). V was pared by 4 bases and J by 1 base, with 14 bases between. The germline V gene has CDR1 SGHVS and CDR2 FQNEAQ. This CDR3 is built from 15 residues. Written as DNA, the CDR3 is TGTGCCAGCAGCTCGGGGGCAGGAGGGTCCTACGAGCAGTACTTC. Its protein product is CASSSGAGGSYEQYF.

The chain links TRBV18 to TRBJ1-1; D is unresolved. Per germline, CDR1 KGHSH and CDR2 LQKENI. V shed 3 bases and J shed 1 base, with 3 bases lying between them. This CDR3 spans 12 amino acids. CDR3 loop: CASSPENTEAFF. CDR3 nucleotides: TGTGCCAGCTCACCCGAGAACACTGAAGCTTTCTTT.